The clone carrying this T cell receptor beta chain was counted ten times or more. Its antigen is currently unknown. The data were obtained in a study of CD8 T cells in ankylosing spondylitis. Study-wide results and caveats: Some of these motif variants have turned up before, in reports on reactive arthritis synovial fluid and blood. Characteristic of ankylosing spondylitis blood, it appeared, was a TCR beta motif comprising several highly homologous variants. Reports say disease-linked clones showed up significantly more in matched ankylosing spondylitis synovial fluid.

Quantitative 5'-RACE was performed with molecular barcodes, and it yielded the TCR beta libraries. TCRdb passed the 5' RACE reads through MiXCR, listing each CDR3 protein once. This sample carries a few hundred thousand distinct CDR3 sequences, over 9.5% of them seen once, and the ten largest clones take approximately 20%. V was pared by 0 bases and J by 7 bases, with 8 bases of the junction left unmatched. CDR3 length: 18 residues. Germline-derived CDR1 and CDR2 are SGHAT and FQNNGV. The TCR sequence derives from a male donor with ankylosing spondylitis or in good health (not recorded which). Source material: blood, either unsorted or a sorted T cell fraction (not recorded which). The rearrangement links TRBV11-2 to TRBJ2-1, with 14 bases lining up with TRBD2. The CDR3 spells CASSLETTSGGAGNEQFF. The DNA for the CDR3 is TGTGCCAGCAGCTTAGAAACGACTAGCGGGGGGGCCGGAAATGAGCAGTTCTTC.